This T cell receptor (beta chain) was obtained from a study of T cell repertoires in cytomegalovirus infection (dated by TCRdb to between 2018 and 2021). Notes on the research overall: Donor HLA type was relevant to the analysis, because carriage of CMV infection together with the matching HLA type was indicated by public TCR beta signatures.

For sequencing, an Illumina HiSeq 1500 was employed. TCRdb trimmed the raw reads at Q25, called clones with MiXCR and kept productive beta chains. Each CDR3 protein appears once, grouped with its most common genes and DNA. The sample table shows about 200,000 distinct CDR3 sequences, and more than 9% are seen once. The ten largest clonotypes hold approximately 4.6% of the sample. What the work shows at the level of the full study, not this receptor alone: In both this cohort and an independent cohort of more than 350 donors, the cumulative frequency of public TCR beta family members distinguished carriers of CMV infection plus the relevant HLA type. The ex vivo response was dominated by HLA-C-restricted CMV-specific TCR beta clonotypes, and the single most frequent clonotype in two of eight donors was supplied by these HLA-C-restricted clonotypes.

Counted from cysteine to phenylalanine, this CDR3 has 14 amino acids. Left in the record is the CDR3 DNA by itself, 42 bases read in frame from the first base. Trimming at the junction amounts to 3 bases on V and 10 bases on J, and the germline ends lie 18 bases apart. Of note for this clonotype: What this receptor recognizes is not known. Base qualities are not recorded, but no much larger clone differs from it by a single base.

The origin of this receptor is a human donor in good health (CMV status not recorded). Some clones in this sample may be carry-over from other donors' samples. Source material: PBMCs. The chain is made from TRBV12-3 or TRBV12-4 and TRBJ1-2, with TRBD1 tentatively as D gene (6 bases match). This receptor has the CDR3 CASSLKGGSSSYTF. The nucleotides read TGTGCCAGCAGTTTGAAGGGGGGCTCGAGTTCCTACACCTTC.